One and the same sample provided the 18 T cell receptor beta chains below, sequenced in a study of long-term antiretroviral therapy in people with HIV. Runs used v3.0 of the immunoSEQ assay and were done at survey level. Libraries were prepared by immunoSEQ multiplex PCR; TCRdb keeps only in-frame clonotypes and omits some of them. This table has about 28,000 clones, about 85% appearing once. The sequences come from unsorted PBMCs, collected 3 years after starting antiretroviral therapy. Every receptor here comes from a man in his forties or fifties with HIV.

The chain combines TRBV7-6 with TRBJ2-7, with no clear D. V shed 0 bases and J shed 2 bases, with 8 bases lying between them. This CDR3 has 14 amino acids. CDR1 SGHVS and CDR2 FNYEAQ come from the germline V gene. CDR3 DNA sequence: TGTGCCAGCAGCTTAGCGGGTGAACCCTACGAGCAGTACTTC. Protein product: CASSLAGEPYEQYF. Full variable domain (remainder filled in from reference TRBV7-6 and TRBJ2-7): GAGVSQSPRYKVTKRGQDVALRCDPISGHVSLYWYRQALGQGPEFLTYFNYEAQQDKSGLPNDRFSAERPEGSISTLTIQRTEQRDSAMYRCASSLAGEPYEQYFGPGTRLTVT.

The V and J genes are TRBV2 and TRBJ1-3; no reliable D call. V lost 1 base and J lost 2, with 9 bases in between. The CDR3 is 15 amino acids. Looked up from germline, CDR1 is SNHLY and CDR2 is FYNNEI. CDR3 amino acids: CASSEDSNPGNTIYF. DNA of the CDR3: TGTGCCAGCAGTGAAGACAGCAACCCTGGAAACACCATATATTTT.

V usage is TRBV19 and J usage is TRBJ1-2; D call uncertain. Trimming removed 1 base from V and 7 bases from J, with 10 bases in between. Germline CDR1 is LNHDA and CDR2 is SQIVND (reference sequence). The CDR3 is made up of 13 amino acids. The CDR3 loop reads CASSIGGETGYTF. The CDR3 bases are TGTGCCAGTAGTATAGGCGGGGAGACTGGCTACACCTTC.

This chain connects TRBV4-1 to TRBJ2-5; 9 bases line up with TRBD1. J was trimmed by 4 bases and V by 1 base; bases with no gene match: 7. The CDR3 loop spans 16 amino acids. Germline lookup yields CDR1 MGHRA and CDR2 YSYEKL. This CDR3 reads CASSQGPGQGRETQYF. The DNA for the CDR3 is TGCGCCAGCAGCCAAGGACCGGGACAGGGCCGAGAGACCCAGTACTTC.

This chain joins TRBV6-5 and TRBJ2-7, with 7 bases lining up with TRBD1. The germline V gene encodes CDR1 MNHEY and CDR2 SVGAGI. The V gene end was trimmed by 3 bases and the J gene end by 6 bases; junction bases not matched to a gene: 8. The CDR3 sequence is 14 residues long. CDR3 in amino acids: CASSYLRGPGEQYF. The DNA of the CDR3 is TGTGCCAGCAGTTATCTGAGGGGGCCCGGCGAGCAGTACTTC.

The chain recombines TRBV9 with TRBJ2-2; no reliable D call. Germline V gives CDR1 SGDLS, CDR2 YYNGEE. The CDR3 sequence is 17 residues long. V shed 5 bases and J shed 6 bases, with 23 bases lying between them. The CDR3 coding sequence is TGTGCCAGCAGTCGGTTGTCCAGGCAAAGTGGGGCCGGGGAGCTGTTTTTT. It encodes CASSRLSRQSGAGELFF.

The CDR3 bases are TGTGCCAGCTCACAACTCGGGGAGGGGACGAACACTGAAGCTTTCTTT. The encoded protein is CASSQLGEGTNTEAFF. This rearrangement joins TRBV7-6 to TRBJ1-1; D is perhaps TRBD1 (5 bases). The ends were cut back, 8 bases at V and 1 base at J, with 20 bases in the middle. There are 16 residues in the CDR3. The germline CDR1 and CDR2 sequences are SGHVS and FNYEAQ. Together with reference TRBV7-6 and TRBJ1-1, the CDR3 gives the full variable domain: GAGVSQSPRYKVTKRGQDVALRCDPISGHVSLYWYRQALGQGPEFLTYFNYEAQQDKSGLPNDRFSAERPEGSISTLTIQRTEQRDSAMYRCASSQLGEGTNTEAFFGQGTRLTVV.

The chain combines TRBV9 with TRBJ2-1; TRBD2 matches 10 bases. The CDR3 totals 14 residues. Germline V gives CDR1 SGDLS, CDR2 YYNGEE. V shed 3 bases and J 7 bases; nucleotides not matched to a gene: 4. CDR3 in amino acids: CASSASGSGNEQFF. CDR3 sequence (DNA): TGTGCCAGCAGCGCTAGCGGGAGCGGGAATGAGCAGTTCTTC.

This clone was counted between two and nine times. The CDR3 reads CASSAGTSPLHF. The CDR3 DNA reads TGTGCCAGCAGTGCCGGAACTTCACCCCTCCACTTT. The chain joins TRBV27 to TRBJ1-6; D gene unclear. The germline CDR1 and CDR2 sequences are MNHEY and SMNVEV (reference sequence). The CDR3 totals 12 residues. V lost 5 bases to trimming and J lost 9 bases, with 8 bases between them.

V and J are TRBV19 and TRBJ1-3; no reliable D call. Germline V gene data show CDR1 as LNHDA and CDR2 as SQIVND (reference sequence). V lost 3 bases and J lost 7, with 10 bases in between. The length of the CDR3 is 13 residues. CDR3 DNA sequence: TGTGCCAGTAGTATTAGTCTCGGGAACACCATATATTTT. Translated, it gives CASSISLGNTIYF.

The chain couples TRBV5-1 to TRBJ2-2; 9 bases align to TRBD2. The CDR3 runs 18 residues. Germline CDR1 reads SGHRS; CDR2 reads YFSETQ. The V gene end was trimmed by 4 bases and the J gene end by 0 bases; junction bases not matched to a gene: 10. CDR3 residues: CASSPRASGGPNTGELFF. DNA for the CDR3: TGCGCCAGCAGCCCCAGGGCGAGCGGGGGGCCGAACACCGGGGAGCTGTTTTTT.

This clone was seen once. V usage is TRBV5-1 and J usage is TRBJ2-2; 9 bases line up with TRBD1. The CDR3 contains 16 residues. Per germline, CDR1 SGHRS and CDR2 YFSETQ. V lost 0 bases and J lost 3; bases outside the gene matches: 3. CDR3 sequence reads: CASSLVTGGDTGELFF. CDR3 nucleotides: TGCGCCAGCAGCTTGGTTACAGGGGGCGACACCGGGGAGCTGTTTTTT.

CDR3 residues: CASSHSGTSRETQYF. The CDR3 DNA follows: TGTGCCAGCAGCCACTCCGGGACTAGCAGGGAGACCCAGTACTTC. V is TRBV6-6 and J is TRBJ2-5; 9 positions match TRBD2. This CDR3 has 15 residues. Trimming cost V 6 bases and J 5 bases; bases outside gene matches: 10. Germline CDR1 and CDR2: MNHNY and SVGAGI (reference sequence).

The chain recombines TRBV5-5 with TRBJ2-3; D call uncertain. V lost 5 bases to trimming and J lost 2 bases, with 9 bases between them. Germline V CDR1 and CDR2: SGHKS, YYEKEE (reference sequence). CDR3 length: 13 residues. In DNA form, the CDR3 reads TGTGCCAGCAGTTTCGAGTTCACAGATACGCAGTATTTT. Encoded protein: CASSFEFTDTQYF.

The chain couples TRBV18 to TRBJ2-5, with D uncertain. Germline assignment: CDR1 KGHSH and CDR2 LQKENI. Trimming pared 0 bases from V and 5 bases from J, leaving 7 bases between. There are 13 residues in the CDR3. The CDR3 bases are TGTGCCAGCTCACCACCGGCTTCGGAGACCCAGTACTTC. Amino acids: CASSPPASETQYF.

The chain couples TRBV29-1 to TRBJ1-1; the D gene is possibly TRBD1 (6 bases). CDR3 length: 16 amino acids. Germline CDR1 reads SQVTM; CDR2 reads ANQGSEA. With 1 base removed from V and 3 bases from J, the gap between germline ends came to 18 bases. CDR3 in DNA: TGCAGCGTTGAAGGGGGGGCAGGAGGAGGCTACACTGAAGCTTTCTTT. Its translation: CSVEGGAGGGYTEAFF.

The chain couples TRBV7-3 to TRBJ2-5; 8 bases are shared with TRBD1. CDR1 and CDR2 from the germline V gene are SGHTA and FQGTGA. The CDR3 length is 13 residues. The ends lost 6 bases at V and 3 bases at J; junction bases unmatched: 3. DNA of the CDR3: TGTGCCAGCAGTCTGGACAGGGAAGAGACCCAGTACTTC. Amino acid sequence: CASSLDREETQYF.

The table lists this clone with a count of one. The gene calls are TRBV10-2 and TRBJ2-1; D is undetermined. This CDR3 region has 15 residues. In germline, CDR1 is WSHSY, CDR2 SAAADI. The V and J ends lost 6 bases and 3 bases respectively, with 15 bases between them. CDR3 coding DNA: TGCGCCAGCAGAGGAACCGAACTCCTCTACAATGAGCAGTTCTTC. Translating gives CASRGTELLYNEQFF.